This TCR beta chain was documented in a study of T cell clonality in common variable immunodeficiency. Trimming removed 2 bases at V and 3 bases at J, with 18 bases between. Germline CDR1 and CDR2: SGHRS and YFSETQ. This CDR3 comprises 16 residues. Clones were read by immunoSEQ multiplex PCR, and TCRdb kept only the in-frame ones, dropping some. The data show tens of thousands of clones, with none appearing a single time. This clone was observed at least ten times. Read coverage stops 3 residues before the CDR3 terminus; the germline J gene supplies the remainder. Sequenced material: peripheral blood mononuclear cells. The receptor was derived from a person aged 18 to 75 in good health. The chain employs TRBV5-1 and TRBJ2-7, with a possible D match to TRBD2 (7 bases). The DNA read from the CDR3 is TGCGCCAGCAGCTTAACGGGGGGCACGTATTTCTACGAG. Protein product: CASSLTGGTYFYE. The full CDR3 is CASSLTGGTYFYEQYF.